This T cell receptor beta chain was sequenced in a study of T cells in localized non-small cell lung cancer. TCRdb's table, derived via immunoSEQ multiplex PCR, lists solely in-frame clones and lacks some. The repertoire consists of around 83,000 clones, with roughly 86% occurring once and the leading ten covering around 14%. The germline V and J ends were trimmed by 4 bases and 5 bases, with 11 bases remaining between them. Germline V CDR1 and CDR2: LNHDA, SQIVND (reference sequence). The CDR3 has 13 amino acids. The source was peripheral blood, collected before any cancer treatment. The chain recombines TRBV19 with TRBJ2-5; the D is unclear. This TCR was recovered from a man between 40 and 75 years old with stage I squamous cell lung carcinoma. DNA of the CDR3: TGTGCCAGTAGTAGGGTGCTAAAGGAGACCCAGTACTTC. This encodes CASSRVLKETQYF.